Below, one T cell receptor (beta chain) is given with its context. This entry is derived from a study of blood T cells in healthy people across ages. For the second PCR, which ran for 7 to 11 cycles, a sample-barcoded 5' primer and a J-beta primer mix were used. TCRdb re-called the 5' RACE reads with MiXCR, one entry per CDR3 protein. The sample carries over 950,000 distinct CDR3 sequences, under 40% recorded once. The CDR3 is 14 residues long. Germline V gives CDR1 LGHNA, CDR2 YSLEER. The V end was cut by 0 bases, the J end by 7 bases, with 12 bases between. This clonotype was obtained from a man aged 18 to 29 in good health. The chain links TRBV4-3 to TRBJ1-2; possibly TRBD1 for D (5 bases). The sample taken for sequencing was blood. The CDR3 loop reads CASSQDRQGGGYTF. CDR3 DNA: TGCGCCAGCAGCCAAGATCGCCAGGGCGGTGGCTACACCTTC.